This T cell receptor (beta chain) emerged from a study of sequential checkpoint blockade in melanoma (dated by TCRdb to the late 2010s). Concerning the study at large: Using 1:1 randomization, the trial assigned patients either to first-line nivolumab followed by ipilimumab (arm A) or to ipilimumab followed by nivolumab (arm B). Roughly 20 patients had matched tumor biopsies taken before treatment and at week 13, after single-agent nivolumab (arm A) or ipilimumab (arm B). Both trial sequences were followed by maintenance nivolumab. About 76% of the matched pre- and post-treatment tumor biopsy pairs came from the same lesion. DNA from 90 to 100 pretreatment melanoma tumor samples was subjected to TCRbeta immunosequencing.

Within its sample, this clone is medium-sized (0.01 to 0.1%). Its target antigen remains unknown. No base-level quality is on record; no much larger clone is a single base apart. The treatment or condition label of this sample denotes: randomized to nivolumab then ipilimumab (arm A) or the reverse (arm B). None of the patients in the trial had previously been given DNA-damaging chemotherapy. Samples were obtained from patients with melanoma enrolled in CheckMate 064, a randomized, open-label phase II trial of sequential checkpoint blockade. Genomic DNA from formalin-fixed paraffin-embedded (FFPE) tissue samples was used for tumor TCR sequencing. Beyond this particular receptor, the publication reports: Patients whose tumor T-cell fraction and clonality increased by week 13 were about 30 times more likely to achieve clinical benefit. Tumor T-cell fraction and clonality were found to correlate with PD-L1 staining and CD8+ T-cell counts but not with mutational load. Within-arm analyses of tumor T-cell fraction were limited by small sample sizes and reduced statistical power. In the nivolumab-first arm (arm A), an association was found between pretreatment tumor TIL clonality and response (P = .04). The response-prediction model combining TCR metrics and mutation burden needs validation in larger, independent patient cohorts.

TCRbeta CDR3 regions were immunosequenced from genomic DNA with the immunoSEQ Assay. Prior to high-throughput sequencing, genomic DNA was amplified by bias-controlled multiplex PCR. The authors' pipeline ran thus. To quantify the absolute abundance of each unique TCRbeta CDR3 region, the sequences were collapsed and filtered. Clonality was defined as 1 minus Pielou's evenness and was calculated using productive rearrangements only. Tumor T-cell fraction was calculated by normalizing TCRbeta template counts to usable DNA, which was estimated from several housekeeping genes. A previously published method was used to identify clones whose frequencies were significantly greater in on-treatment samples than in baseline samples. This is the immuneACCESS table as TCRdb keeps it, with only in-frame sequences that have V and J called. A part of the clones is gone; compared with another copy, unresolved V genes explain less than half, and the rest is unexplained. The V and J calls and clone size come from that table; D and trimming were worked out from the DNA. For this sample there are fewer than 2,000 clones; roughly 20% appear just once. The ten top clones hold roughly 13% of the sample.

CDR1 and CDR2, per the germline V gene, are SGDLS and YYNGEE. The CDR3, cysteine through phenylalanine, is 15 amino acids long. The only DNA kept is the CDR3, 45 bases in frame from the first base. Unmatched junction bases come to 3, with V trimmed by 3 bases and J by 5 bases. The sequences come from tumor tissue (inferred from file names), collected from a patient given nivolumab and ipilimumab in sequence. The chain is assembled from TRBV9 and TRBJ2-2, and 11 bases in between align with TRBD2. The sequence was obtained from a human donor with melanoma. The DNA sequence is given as TGTGCCAGCAGCGCCACTAGCGGGGGAACCGGGGAGCTGTTTTTT. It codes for CASSATSGGTGELFF. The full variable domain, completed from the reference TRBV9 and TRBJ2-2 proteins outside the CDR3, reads DSGVTQTPKHLITATGQRVTLRCSPRSGDLSVYWYQQSLDQGLQFLIQYYNGEERAKGNILERFSAQQFPDLHSELNLSSLELGDSALYFCASSATSGGTGELFFGEGSRLTVL.